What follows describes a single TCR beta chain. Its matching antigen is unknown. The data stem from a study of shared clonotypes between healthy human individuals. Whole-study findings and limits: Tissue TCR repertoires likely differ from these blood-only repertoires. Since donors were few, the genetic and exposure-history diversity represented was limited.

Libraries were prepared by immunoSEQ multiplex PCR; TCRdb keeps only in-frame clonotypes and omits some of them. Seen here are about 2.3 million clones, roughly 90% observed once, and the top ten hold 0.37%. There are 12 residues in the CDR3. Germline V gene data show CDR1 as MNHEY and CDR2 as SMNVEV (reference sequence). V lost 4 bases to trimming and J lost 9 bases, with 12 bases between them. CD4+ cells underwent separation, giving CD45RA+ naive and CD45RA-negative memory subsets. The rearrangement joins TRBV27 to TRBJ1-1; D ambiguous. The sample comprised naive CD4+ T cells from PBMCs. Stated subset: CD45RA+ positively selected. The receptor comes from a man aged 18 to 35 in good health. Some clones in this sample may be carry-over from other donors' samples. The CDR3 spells CASSSPQLKAFF. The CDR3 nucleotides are TGTGCCAGCAGTTCCCCACAACTGAAAGCTTTCTTT.